This T cell receptor (beta chain) is drawn from a study of Ad26.COV2.S vaccination and SARS-CoV-2 variants. CDR1 and CDR2 (germline): SGHRS, YFSETQ. This CDR3 region has 14 residues. Trimming took 0 bases from V and 8 from J, leaving 14 bases between them. TCRdb keeps only in-frame clones here, not all; method: immunoSEQ multiplex PCR. The sample consists of approximately 300,000 clones, over 80% of them appearing once. Treatment described: some 20 received Ad26.COV2.S at low or high dose, single or two shots; several received placebo; per-sample allocation not given. Sampling happened 63 days after the first vaccine or placebo injection.

This clonotype originated in a person aged 18-65 years who received the Ad26.COV2.S COVID-19 vaccine or a placebo. This chain joins TRBV5-1 and TRBJ1-2; a possible D gene is TRBD1 (6 bases). The sample consisted of peripheral blood, taken in a trial of Ad26.COV2.S vaccine versus placebo. The CDR3 is CASSLVGQQGGYTF. In DNA, the CDR3 is TGCGCCAGCAGCTTGGTCGGACAGCAGGGAGGCTACACCTTC.